A single sample is the source of the 25 T cell receptor beta chains below, sequenced in a study of cytomegalovirus exposure and HLA in healthy donors. The PCR made use of 60 Vbeta and 13 Jbeta primers. The data were produced by immunoSEQ multiplex PCR, yet TCRdb's version contains in-frame clones alone and is incomplete. Among 90,000 to 150,000 clones, more than 65% were seen once, and the ten largest hold approximately 1.5%. The source material was PBMCs. The receptors come from a woman between 18 and 30 years old in good health and CMV-seronegative.

The J gene is TRBJ1-2, the V gene TRBV19; 8 bases agree with TRBD1. Germline trimming cut 2 bases from V and 4 bases from J; bases unmatched to any gene: 3. The CDR3 length is 14 residues. Germline V gene data show CDR1 as LNHDA and CDR2 as SQIVND (reference sequence). For the CDR3, the DNA is TGTGCCAGTAGTATAATTGGACAGGGCTATGGCTACACCTTC. It is translated as CASSIIGQGYGYTF.

The chain is built from TRBV29-1 and TRBJ2-3; D perhaps matches TRBD2 (5 bases). V was clipped by 2 bases and J by 7 bases, with 19 bases between them. The CDR3 has 15 residues. Germline V CDR1 and CDR2: SQVTM, ANQGSEA. The CDR3 DNA is TGCAGCGTTGAAAGGGTGGAGGCCTTGACTTATACGCAGTATTTT. Translating it yields CSVERVEALTYTQYF.

The chain links TRBV5-6 to TRBJ1-6; D unresolved. With 0 bases removed from V and 0 bases from J, the gap between germline ends came to 13 bases. This CDR3 has 18 residues. Germline-derived CDR1 and CDR2 are SGHDT and YYEEEE. CDR3 coding DNA: TGTGCCAGCAGCTTGGCCGGGGTGGGGAGCTCCTATAATTCACCCCTCCACTTT. Its protein is CASSLAGVGSSYNSPLHF.

This clone was seen a handful of times. The chain couples TRBV2 to TRBJ2-7, with D possibly TRBD2 on 6 matching bases. V shed 6 bases and J shed 7 bases, with 19 bases lying between them. This CDR3 spans 14 amino acids. Germline-derived CDR1 and CDR2 are SNHLY and FYNNEI. The CDR3 coding sequence is TGTGCCAGCAGGAGTCCGGGGGTCCCTTTTGAGCAGTACTTC. This translates into CASRSPGVPFEQYF.

This clone was seen just once. The J gene is TRBJ1-1, the V gene TRBV19; 7 bases fit TRBD1. Germline V gene lookup returns CDR1 LNHDA and CDR2 SQIVND (reference sequence). This CDR3 has 15 residues. With 5 bases clipped from V and 0 bases from J, the junction kept 6 bases outside the gene matches. The CDR3 bases are TGTGCCAGTAGTGCCCAGGGACAGCTGAACACTGAAGCTTTCTTT. Translation: CASSAQGQLNTEAFF. The full variable domain, completed using reference TRBV19 and TRBJ1-1, is DGGITQSPKYLFRKEGQNVTLSCEQNLNHDAMYWYRQDPGQGLRLIYYSQIVNDFQKGDIAEGYSVSREKKESFPLTVTSAQKNPTAFYLCASSAQGQLNTEAFFGQGTRLTVV.

The J gene is TRBJ1-1, the V gene TRBV15, with a tentative D call TRBD1 (6 bases). With 3 bases removed from V and 1 base from J, the gap between germline ends came to 12 bases. The CDR3 loop spans 15 amino acids. Germline loops: CDR1 LNHNV, CDR2 YYDKDF (reference sequence). CDR3 in DNA: TGTGCCACCAGCAGGGCCATACAGGGGAACACTGAAGCTTTCTTT. This gives the protein CATSRAIQGNTEAFF.

The chain carries TRBV4-1 and TRBJ2-6, with a possible D match to TRBD2 (5 bases). This CDR3 contains 13 residues. V lost 1 base, J lost 15 bases, and 13 bases lay in between. From germline, CDR1 is MGHRA and CDR2 YSYEKL. CDR3 region: CASSQGRGMGLTF. DNA for the CDR3: TGCGCCAGCAGCCAAGGGAGAGGGATGGGCCTGACTTTC.

The DNA of the CDR3 is TGTGCCAGCTCTGGAGTAAAGGACGAGCAGTACTTC. This sequence encodes CASSGVKDEQYF. V gene TRBV9 combines with J gene TRBJ2-7, with D unresolved. The V end was cut by 7 bases, the J end by 5 bases, with 13 bases between. Germline V gives CDR1 SGDLS, CDR2 YYNGEE. This CDR3 has 12 amino acids.

The V and J genes are TRBV5-5 and TRBJ1-6, with 7 bases that match TRBD1. The CDR3 covers 14 residues. The J segment lost 7 bases and the V segment lost 0 bases, leaving 1 base of the junction unmatched. The germline V gene encodes CDR1 SGHKS and CDR2 YYEKEE (reference sequence). The CDR3 DNA reads as TGTGCCAGCAGCTTGGCAGGGGGGAATTCACCCCTCCACTTT. It yields the protein CASSLAGGNSPLHF. The whole variable domain, remainder taken from reference TRBV5-5 and TRBJ1-6, is DAGVTQSPTHLIKTRGQQVTLRCSPISGHKSVSWYQQVLGQGPQFIFQYYEKEERGRGNFPDRFSARQFPNYSSELNVNALLLGDSALYLCASSLAGGNSPLHFGNGTRLTVT.

The chain combines TRBV19 with TRBJ1-2; D is perhaps TRBD1 (5 bases). The CDR3 is 17 amino acids. V dropped 5 bases and J dropped 4 bases, with 23 bases sitting between them. Germline V gene lookup returns CDR1 LNHDA and CDR2 SQIVND (reference sequence). The CDR3, as DNA: TGTGCCAGTAGTGTTACAGGCGGTGCGGCCCGTAGCTATGGCTACACCTTC. This sequence encodes CASSVTGGAARSYGYTF.

This clone was seen once. V gene TRBV5-1 combines with J gene TRBJ2-5; no clear D. The J call is in doubt because the DNA end fits TRBJ2-7 better. This CDR3 region has 12 residues. CDR1 and CDR2 from the germline V gene are SGHRS and YFSETQ. CDR3 sequence: CASSADSYEQYF. The CDR3 nucleotides read TGCGCCAGCAGCGCCGATTCCTACGAGCAGTACTTC.

The chain uses TRBV7-2 and TRBJ2-7, with TRBD2 matching over 13 bases. Germline values: CDR1 SGHTA, CDR2 FQGNSA. The V gene end was trimmed by 0 bases and the J gene end by 5 bases; junction bases not matched to a gene: 16. The CDR3 spans 20 residues. This CDR3 is CASSLASSGLAGRAMDEQYF. The CDR3 DNA reads TGTGCCAGCAGCTTAGCCTCTTCGGGACTAGCGGGACGGGCAATGGACGAGCAGTACTTC.

This chain links TRBV11-2 with TRBJ2-1; D perhaps matches TRBD1 (5 bases). The CDR3 runs to 13 residues. Germline assignment: CDR1 SGHAT and CDR2 FQNNGV. With 2 bases removed from V and 6 bases from J, the gap between germline ends came to 8 bases. The CDR3 coding sequence is TGTGCCAGCAGCTTATCCAGGGTCAATGAGCAGTTCTTC. This gives the protein CASSLSRVNEQFF.

V is TRBV6-4 and J is TRBJ2-7, with a weak D call TRBD1 (5 bases). Germline V gene data show CDR1 as MRHNA and CDR2 as SNTAGT. Trimming cost V 4 bases and J 0 bases, with 10 bases left between them. CDR3 length equals 14 residues. The CDR3 here is CASSGGQLSYEQYF. In DNA, the CDR3 is TGTGCCAGCAGTGGCGGACAACTCTCCTACGAGCAGTACTTC.

This clone was seen a few times. The chain employs TRBV7-9 and TRBJ1-2; D perhaps matches TRBD1 (5 bases). CDR1 is SEHNR and CDR2 is FQNEAQ in the germline V gene (reference sequence). There are 14 residues in the CDR3. Between the trimmed V and J ends, which lost 3 bases and 10 bases, there was a span of 18 bases. CDR3 residues: CASSFGGMTENYTF. Written as DNA, the CDR3 is TGTGCCAGCAGCTTCGGGGGGATGACTGAGAACTACACCTTC. Using reference TRBV7-9 and TRBJ1-2 for the parts outside the CDR3, the full variable domain is DTGVSQNPRHKITKRGQNVTFRCDPISEHNRLYWYRQTLGQGPEFLTYFQNEAQLEKSRLLSDRFSAERPKGSFSTLEIQRTEQGDSAMYLCASSFGGMTENYTFGSGTRLTVV.

The CDR3 nucleotides are TGTGCCAGCTCACCAACCCCGGGACAGCATGTAAACACTGAAGCTTTCTTT. This translates into CASSPTPGQHVNTEAFF. The chain couples TRBV18 to TRBJ1-1, with TRBD1 identical over 7 bases. Germline V CDR1 and CDR2: KGHSH, LQKENI. The V gene end was trimmed by 2 bases and the J gene end by 2 bases; junction bases not matched to a gene: 11. CDR3 length: 17 residues.

This clone was counted a single time. Other DNA sequences in the same sample also yield this CDR3. The chain carries TRBV18 and TRBJ1-1, with D perhaps TRBD1 (5 bases). This CDR3 region has 15 residues. V dropped 6 bases and J dropped 2 bases, with 16 bases sitting between them. CDR1 and CDR2 from the germline V gene are KGHSH and LQKENI. The CDR3 DNA reads as TGTGCCAGCTCGCCGGCCGGAAGGGGAAACACTGAAGCTTTCTTT. Its protein product is CASSPAGRGNTEAFF.

The chain couples TRBV6-1 to TRBJ2-6; a possible D gene is TRBD1 (5 bases). The CDR3 sequence is 15 residues long. Trimming removed 5 bases at V and 1 base at J, with 9 bases between. CDR1 MNHNS and CDR2 SASEGT come from the germline V gene. The CDR3 loop reads CASSSQGSGANVLTF. CDR3 DNA sequence: TGTGCCAGCAGTTCTCAGGGTTCTGGGGCCAACGTCCTGACTTTC.

V and J are TRBV18 and TRBJ1-5; 7 bases map to TRBD1. The ends lost 6 bases at V and 4 bases at J; junction bases unmatched: 9. Germline V gives CDR1 KGHSH, CDR2 LQKENI. This CDR3 region has 15 residues. The CDR3, as DNA: TGTGCCAGCTCTCCCACGGGACAGCAAAATCAGCCCCAGCATTTT. This gives the protein CASSPTGQQNQPQHF.

The chain links TRBV6-5 to TRBJ2-7, with 7 bases that match TRBD1. The length of the CDR3 is 12 residues. Germline V gives CDR1 MNHEY, CDR2 SVGAGI. J lost 4 bases, V lost 6 bases, and 3 bases had no gene match. The CDR3 loop reads CASRSQGYEQYF. The CDR3 DNA is TGTGCCAGCAGATCACAGGGGTACGAGCAGTACTTC.

The V gene is TRBV7-9, the J gene TRBJ2-7, with 8 positions matching TRBD1. Germline V gene data show CDR1 as SEHNR and CDR2 as FQNEAQ (reference sequence). With V trimmed by 6 bases and J by 1 base, 11 bases remained unmatched. The CDR3 loop spans 16 amino acids. CDR3 sequence reads: CASSSQGQVSSYEQYF. In DNA, the CDR3 is TGTGCCAGCAGTTCCCAGGGACAGGTTAGTTCCTACGAGCAGTACTTC.

The chain recombines TRBV29-1 with TRBJ1-1; the match to TRBD1 covers 7 bases. The CDR3 length is 10 residues. Germline loops: CDR1 SQVTM, CDR2 ANQGSEA. The V gene end was trimmed by 4 bases and the J gene end by 11 bases; junction bases not matched to a gene: 4. This chain's CDR3 is CSVVGQQAFF. The CDR3 bases are TGCAGCGTTGTGGGACAGCAGGCTTTCTTT.

The chain recombines TRBV25-1 with TRBJ1-1, with a tentative D call TRBD1 (5 bases). CDR3 length equals 12 residues. Between the trimmed V and J ends, which lost 6 bases and 6 bases, there was a span of 11 bases. CDR1 MGHDK and CDR2 SYGVNS come from the germline V gene. DNA for the CDR3: TGTGCCAGCAGCGGGGGGATCGCTGAAGCTTTCTTT. This codes for CASSGGIAEAFF.

CDR3 sequence (DNA): TGCAGCGCACGAGGGTTACTCTACGAGCAGTACTTC. This translates into CSARGLLYEQYF. The rearrangement uses TRBV29-1 and TRBJ2-7, with TRBD2 as a possible D gene (5 bases). Trimming stripped 7 bases from V and 3 bases from J, with 13 bases between. Germline values: CDR1 SQVTM, CDR2 ANQGSEA. The CDR3 is 12 residues long.

The rearrangement uses TRBV4-1 and TRBJ2-7, with a tentative D call TRBD2 (6 bases). This CDR3 has 16 residues. Germline V CDR1 and CDR2: MGHRA, YSYEKL. Trimming took 0 bases from V and 3 from J, leaving 15 bases between them. The CDR3 loop reads CASSQDPRLEGYEQYF. CDR3 DNA: TGCGCCAGCAGCCAAGATCCAAGACTAGAGGGCTACGAGCAGTACTTC.